A single T cell receptor (beta chain) is shown here with its context. The antigen remains undetermined. This specimen belongs to a study of identical twins. Study observations and caveats: Insertions were reduced in abundant cord blood beta clonotypes but not in memory repertoires. Weaker excess twin sharing was seen among beta out-of-frame sequences.

Unique molecular identifiers were in the cDNA, with template-switch universal primer binding. TCRdb re-called the 5' RACE reads through MiXCR, storing one row per CDR3 protein. The sample carries roughly 1,500,000 distinct CDR3 sequences, 32% recorded once. CDR1 and CDR2 (germline): MNHNS, SASEGT. Trimming took off 2 bases at V and 11 bases at J, with 18 bases between the two ends. This CDR3 has 14 residues. Specimen: cord blood. The chain is built from TRBV6-1 and TRBJ1-1, with D possibly being TRBD1 (6 bases). This sequence was found in a newborn girl in good health. The CDR3 reads CASSEWERLGAAFF. The DNA for the CDR3 is TGTGCCAGCAGTGAATGGGAGCGTTTGGGGGCGGCTTTCTTT.